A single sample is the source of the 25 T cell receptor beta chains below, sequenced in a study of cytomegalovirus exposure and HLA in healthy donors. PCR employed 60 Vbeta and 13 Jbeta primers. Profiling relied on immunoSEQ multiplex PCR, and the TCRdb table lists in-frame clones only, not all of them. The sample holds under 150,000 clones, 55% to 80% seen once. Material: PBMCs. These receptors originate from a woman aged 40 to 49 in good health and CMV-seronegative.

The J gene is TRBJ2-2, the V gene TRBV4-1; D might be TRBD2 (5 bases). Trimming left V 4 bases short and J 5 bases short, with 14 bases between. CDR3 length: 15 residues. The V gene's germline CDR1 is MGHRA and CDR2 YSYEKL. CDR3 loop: CASSPLGEVTGELFF. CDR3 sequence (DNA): TGCGCCAGCAGCCCCTTGGGAGAGGTTACCGGGGAGCTGTTTTTT.

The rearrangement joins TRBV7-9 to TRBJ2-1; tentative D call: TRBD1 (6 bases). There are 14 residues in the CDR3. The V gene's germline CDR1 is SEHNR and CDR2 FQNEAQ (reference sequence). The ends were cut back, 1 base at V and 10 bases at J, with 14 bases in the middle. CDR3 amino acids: CASSLGALRGEQFF. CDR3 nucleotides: TGTGCCAGCAGCTTAGGGGCCCTCAGGGGAGAGCAGTTCTTC.

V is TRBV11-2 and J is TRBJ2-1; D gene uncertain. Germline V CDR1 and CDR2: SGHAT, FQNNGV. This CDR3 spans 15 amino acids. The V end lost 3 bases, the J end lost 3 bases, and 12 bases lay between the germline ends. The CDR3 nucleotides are TGTGCCAGCAGCTTTGAGAGAACCCTCTACAATGAGCAGTTCTTC. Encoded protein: CASSFERTLYNEQFF.

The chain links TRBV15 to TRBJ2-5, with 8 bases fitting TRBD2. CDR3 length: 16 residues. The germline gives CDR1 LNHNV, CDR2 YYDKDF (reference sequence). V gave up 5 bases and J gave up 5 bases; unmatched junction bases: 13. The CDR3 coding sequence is TGTGCCACCAGCGGCTCTGGCGGGGGGCCTGGGGAGACCCAGTACTTC. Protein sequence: CATSGSGGGPGETQYF.

CDR3 sequence reads: CASSESAGEGSGANVLTF. In DNA, the CDR3 is TGTGCCAGCAGTGAATCAGCAGGCGAAGGCTCTGGGGCCAACGTCCTGACTTTC. The chain joins TRBV25-1 to TRBJ2-6, with D unclear. Germline lookup yields CDR1 MGHDK and CDR2 SYGVNS. This CDR3 is built from 18 residues. The V end was cut by 1 base, the J end by 0 bases, with 13 bases between.

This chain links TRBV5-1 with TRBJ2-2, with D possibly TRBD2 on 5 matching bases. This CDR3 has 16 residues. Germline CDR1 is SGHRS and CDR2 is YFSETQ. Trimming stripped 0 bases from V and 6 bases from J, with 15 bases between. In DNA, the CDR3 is TGCGCCAGCAGCTTGGTAGCTAGCAAGGGCGCCGGGGAGCTGTTTTTT. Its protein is CASSLVASKGAGELFF. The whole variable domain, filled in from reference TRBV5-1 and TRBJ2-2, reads KAGVTQTPRYLIKTRGQQVTLSCSPISGHRSVSWYQQTPGQGLQFLFEYFSETQRNKGNFPGRFSGRQFSNSRSEMNVSTLELGDSALYLCASSLVASKGAGELFFGEGSRLTVL.

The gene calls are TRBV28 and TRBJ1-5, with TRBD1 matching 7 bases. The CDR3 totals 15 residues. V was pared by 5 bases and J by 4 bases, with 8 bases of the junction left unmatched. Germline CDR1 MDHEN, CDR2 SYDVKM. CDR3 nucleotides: TGTGCCAGCAGTCCACAGGGGTCTTGGAATCAGCCCCAGCATTTT. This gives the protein CASSPQGSWNQPQHF.

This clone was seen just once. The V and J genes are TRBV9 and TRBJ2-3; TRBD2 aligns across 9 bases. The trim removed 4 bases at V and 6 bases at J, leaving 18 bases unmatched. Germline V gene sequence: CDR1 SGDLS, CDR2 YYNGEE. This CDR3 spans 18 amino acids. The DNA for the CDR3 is TGTGCCAGCAGCTCTAAGCTGTGGGCTAGCGGGATCCCCGATACGCAGTATTTT. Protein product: CASSSKLWASGIPDTQYF.

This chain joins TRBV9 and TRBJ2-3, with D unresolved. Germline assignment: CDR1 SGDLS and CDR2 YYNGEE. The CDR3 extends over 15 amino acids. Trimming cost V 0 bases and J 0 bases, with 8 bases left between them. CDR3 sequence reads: CASSVGTTSTDTQYF. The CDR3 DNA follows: TGTGCCAGCAGCGTAGGCACGACTAGCACAGATACGCAGTATTTT.

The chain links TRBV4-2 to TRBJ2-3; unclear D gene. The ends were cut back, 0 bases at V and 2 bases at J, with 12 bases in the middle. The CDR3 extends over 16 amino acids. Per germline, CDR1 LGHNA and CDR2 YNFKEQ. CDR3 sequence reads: CASSQDLETPTDTQYF. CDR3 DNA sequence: TGTGCCAGCAGCCAAGATCTAGAGACGCCCACAGATACGCAGTATTTT.

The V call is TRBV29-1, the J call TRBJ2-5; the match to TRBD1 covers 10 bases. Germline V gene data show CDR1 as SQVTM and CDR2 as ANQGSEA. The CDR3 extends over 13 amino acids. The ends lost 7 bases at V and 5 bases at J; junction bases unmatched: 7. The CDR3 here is CSGKTGGLETQYF. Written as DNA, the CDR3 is TGCAGCGGCAAGACAGGGGGCTTGGAGACCCAGTACTTC.

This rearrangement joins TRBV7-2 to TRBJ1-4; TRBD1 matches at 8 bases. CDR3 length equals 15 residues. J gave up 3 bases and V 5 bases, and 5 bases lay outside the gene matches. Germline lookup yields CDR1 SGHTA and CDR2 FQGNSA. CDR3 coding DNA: TGTGCCAGCAGCCTTACAGGGGGATCTAATGAAAAACTGTTTTTT. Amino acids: CASSLTGGSNEKLFF.

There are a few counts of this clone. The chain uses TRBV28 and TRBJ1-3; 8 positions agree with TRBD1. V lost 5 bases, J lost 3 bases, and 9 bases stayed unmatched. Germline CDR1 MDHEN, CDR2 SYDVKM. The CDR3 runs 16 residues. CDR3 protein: CASSAPRDRLGNTIYF. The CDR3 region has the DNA TGTGCCAGCAGTGCCCCCCGGGACAGGCTTGGAAACACCATATATTTT.

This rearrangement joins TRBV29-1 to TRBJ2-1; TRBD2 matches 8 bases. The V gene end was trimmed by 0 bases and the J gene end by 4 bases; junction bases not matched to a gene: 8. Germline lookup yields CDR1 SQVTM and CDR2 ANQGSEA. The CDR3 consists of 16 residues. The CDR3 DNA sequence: TGCAGCGTTGAAGAAGGCGGCGGGGGGTCTTACAATGAGCAGTTCTTC. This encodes CSVEEGGGGSYNEQFF.

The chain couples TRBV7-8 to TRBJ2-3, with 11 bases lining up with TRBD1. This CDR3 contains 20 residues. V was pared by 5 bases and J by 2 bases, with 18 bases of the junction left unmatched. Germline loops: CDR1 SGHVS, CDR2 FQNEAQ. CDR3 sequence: CASSALPGQGEKIVTDTQYF. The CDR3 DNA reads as TGTGCCAGCAGCGCTCTACCGGGACAGGGGGAGAAAATCGTCACAGATACGCAGTATTTT.

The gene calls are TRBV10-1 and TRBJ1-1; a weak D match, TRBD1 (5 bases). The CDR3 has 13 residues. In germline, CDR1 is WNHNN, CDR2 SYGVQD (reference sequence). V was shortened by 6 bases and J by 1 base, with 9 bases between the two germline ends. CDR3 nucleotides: TGCGCCAGCAGGAACACAGGGAACACTGAAGCTTTCTTT. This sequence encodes CASRNTGNTEAFF.

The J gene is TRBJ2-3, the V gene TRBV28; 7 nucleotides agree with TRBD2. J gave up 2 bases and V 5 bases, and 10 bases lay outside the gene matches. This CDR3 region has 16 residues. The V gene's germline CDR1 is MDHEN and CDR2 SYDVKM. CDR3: CASSPLGRATTDTQYF. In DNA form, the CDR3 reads TGTGCCAGCAGTCCCCTGGGGAGGGCAACCACAGATACGCAGTATTTT. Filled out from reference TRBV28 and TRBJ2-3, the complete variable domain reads DVKVTQSSRYLVKRTGEKVFLECVQDMDHENMFWYRQDPGLGLRLIYFSYDVKMKEKGDIPEGYSVSREKKERFSLILESASTNQTSMYLCASSPLGRATTDTQYFGPGTRLTVL.

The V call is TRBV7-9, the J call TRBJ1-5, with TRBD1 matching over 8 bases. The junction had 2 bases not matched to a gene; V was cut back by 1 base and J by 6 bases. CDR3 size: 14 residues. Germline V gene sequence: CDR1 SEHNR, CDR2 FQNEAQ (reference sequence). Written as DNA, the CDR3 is TGTGCCAGCAGCTTAGGACAGGGGCCTCAGCCCCAGCATTTT. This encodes CASSLGQGPQPQHF.

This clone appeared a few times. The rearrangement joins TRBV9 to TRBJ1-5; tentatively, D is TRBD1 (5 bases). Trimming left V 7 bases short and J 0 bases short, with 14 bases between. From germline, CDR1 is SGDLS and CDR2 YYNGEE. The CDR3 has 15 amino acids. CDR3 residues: CASSRGMGSNQPQHF. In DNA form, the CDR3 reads TGTGCCAGCTCTCGGGGGATGGGTAGCAATCAGCCCCAGCATTTT.

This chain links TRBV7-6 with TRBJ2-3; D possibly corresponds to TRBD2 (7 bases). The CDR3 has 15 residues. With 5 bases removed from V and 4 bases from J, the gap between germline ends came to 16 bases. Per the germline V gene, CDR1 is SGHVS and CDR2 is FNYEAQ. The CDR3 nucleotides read TGTGCCAGCAGCCTTGAGGGGGGGCTCTCAGATACGCAGTATTTT. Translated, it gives CASSLEGGLSDTQYF. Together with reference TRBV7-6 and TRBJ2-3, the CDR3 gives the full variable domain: GAGVSQSPRYKVTKRGQDVALRCDPISGHVSLYWYRQALGQGPEFLTYFNYEAQQDKSGLPNDRFSAERPEGSISTLTIQRTEQRDSAMYRCASSLEGGLSDTQYFGPGTRLTVL.

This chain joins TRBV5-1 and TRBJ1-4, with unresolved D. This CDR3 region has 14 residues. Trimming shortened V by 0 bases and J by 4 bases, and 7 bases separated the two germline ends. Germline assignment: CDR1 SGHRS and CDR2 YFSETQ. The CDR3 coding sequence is TGCGCCAGCAGCTTGGATTACGGTAATGAAAAACTGTTTTTT. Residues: CASSLDYGNEKLFF.

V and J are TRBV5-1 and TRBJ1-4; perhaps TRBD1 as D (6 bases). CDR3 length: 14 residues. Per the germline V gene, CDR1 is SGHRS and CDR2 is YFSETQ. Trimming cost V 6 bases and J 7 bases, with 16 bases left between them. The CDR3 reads CASTSTGRGEKLFF. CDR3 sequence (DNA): TGCGCCAGCACTTCGACAGGTCGGGGTGAAAAACTGTTTTTT.

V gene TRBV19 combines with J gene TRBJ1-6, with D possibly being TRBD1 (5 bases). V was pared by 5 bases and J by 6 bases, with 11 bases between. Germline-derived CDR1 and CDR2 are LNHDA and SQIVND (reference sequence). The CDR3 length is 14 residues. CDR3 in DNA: TGTGCCAGTAGTCGGGGGGGTGGTAATTCACCCCTCCACTTT. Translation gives CASSRGGGNSPLHF.

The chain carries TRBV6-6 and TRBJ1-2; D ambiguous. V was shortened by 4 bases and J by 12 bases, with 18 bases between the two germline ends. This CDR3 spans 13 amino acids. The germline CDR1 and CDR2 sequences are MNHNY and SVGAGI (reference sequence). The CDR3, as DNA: TGTGCCAGCAGTTTCGACATCGAGGGCCGAAACACCTTC. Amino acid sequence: CASSFDIEGRNTF.

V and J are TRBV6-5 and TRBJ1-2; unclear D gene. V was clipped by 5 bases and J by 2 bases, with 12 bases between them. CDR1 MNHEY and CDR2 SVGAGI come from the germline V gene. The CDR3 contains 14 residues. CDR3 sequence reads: CASSGRFGNYGYTF. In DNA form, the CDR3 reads TGTGCCAGCAGTGGCAGGTTTGGGAACTATGGCTACACCTTC.